These 26 T cell receptor beta chains came from one sample sequenced in a study of beta chain bispecific antibodies for T cell cancers. In TCRdb, the 5' RACE reads were re-called with MiXCR into one record per CDR3 protein. Of about 8,800 distinct CDR3 sequences listed, 2.2% were seen once; the top ten hold roughly 68%. Their recognized antigens are unknown. Either OKT3 anti-CD3 antibody or CD3/CD28 beads expanded T cells from blood mononuclear cells over 3 days. Study conclusions and caveats: In these mixed samples, most targeted TRBV reads derived from the leukemia cell line.

Sequenced material: T cells from a healthy donor cultured with Jurkat leukemia cells, taken from a culture containing an anti-CD19 bispecific antibody. The receptors derive from a human donor in good health. Some clones in this sample may be carry-over from other donors' samples.

This clonotype is medium-sized by share. CDR3 nucleotide sequence: TGTGCCAGCAGCCCAAGACAGGGGGTGAACACTGAAGCTTTCTTT. As protein: CASSPRQGVNTEAFF. The V gene is TRBV7-6, the J gene TRBJ1-1; 9 bases are a match to TRBD1. V shed 5 bases, J shed 0 bases, and the junction held 4 bases outside the gene matches. This CDR3 is built from 15 residues. From germline, CDR1 is SGHVS and CDR2 FNYEAQ.

This clonotype was detected many times. The chain has TRBV27 and TRBJ2-2; D gene ambiguous. Germline lookup yields CDR1 MNHEY and CDR2 SMNVEV (reference sequence). This CDR3 spans 12 amino acids. V lost 3 bases and J 6 bases, leaving 5 bases between the germline ends. Here the CDR3 reads CASSFSSGELFF. The CDR3 coding sequence is TGTGCCAGCAGTTTTTCTTCCGGGGAGCTGTTTTTT.

This clonotype was recorded at least ten times. V and J are TRBV7-9 and TRBJ1-1; tentative D call: TRBD1 (6 bases). V was pared by 7 bases and J by 4 bases, with 10 bases between. The CDR3 extends over 12 amino acids. The germline V gene has CDR1 SEHNR and CDR2 FQNEAQ (reference sequence). This CDR3 reads CASTRGATEAFF. The CDR3 nucleotides read TGTGCCAGCACAAGGGGGGCCACTGAAGCTTTCTTT.

The table lists this clonotype with many counts. V is TRBV6-2 or TRBV6-3 and J is TRBJ2-6; D uncertain. CDR1 is MNHEY, CDR2 SVGEGT, per germline. Between the trimmed V and J ends, which lost 2 bases and 1 base, there was a span of 18 bases. The CDR3 runs to 19 residues. The CDR3 is CASSYPPTRVGSGANVLTF. The CDR3, as DNA: TGTGCCAGCAGTTACCCTCCGACCCGGGTCGGGTCTGGGGCCAACGTCCTGACTTTC.

This clonotype came up many times. The chain links TRBV6-1 to TRBJ1-5; D unresolved. Trimming removed 2 bases from V and 2 bases from J, with 7 bases in between. Germline assignment: CDR1 MNHNS and CDR2 SASEGT. The CDR3 runs 14 residues. The CDR3 DNA reads as TGTGCCAGCAGTGAATGGAAAGGCAATCAGCCCCAGCATTTT. Protein sequence: CASSEWKGNQPQHF.

This clonotype was recorded many times. This chain joins TRBV28 and TRBJ2-7; TRBD1 matches 8 bases. This CDR3 is built from 16 residues. In germline, CDR1 is MDHEN, CDR2 SYDVKM. The junction had 11 bases not matched to a gene; V was cut back by 5 bases and J by 2 bases. The CDR3 bases are TGTGCCAGCAGTGCGTCTGACAGGGGCGTCCCCTACGAGCAGTACTTC. It is translated as CASSASDRGVPYEQYF.

This clonotype was seen ten or more times. The chain carries TRBV7-9 and TRBJ2-5, with 10 positions matching TRBD1. Germline loops: CDR1 SEHNR, CDR2 FQNEAQ (reference sequence). This CDR3 has 16 residues. J lost 3 bases, V lost 5 bases, and 9 bases had no gene match. CDR3 residues: CASSQGPGTGEETQYF. The CDR3 bases are TGTGCCAGCAGCCAGGGTCCCGGGACAGGGGAAGAGACCCAGTACTTC.

This clonotype appeared many times. J is TRBJ2-7 and V is TRBV27; D is possibly TRBD1 or TRBD2 (5 bases each). The CDR3 is 14 residues long. The ends were cut back, 4 bases at V and 6 bases at J, with 16 bases in the middle. Germline CDR1 reads MNHEY; CDR2 reads SMNVEV (reference sequence). The CDR3 region has the DNA TGTGCCAGCAGTTACGGGACGCCCCCAGGCGAGCAGTACTTC. Protein product: CASSYGTPPGEQYF.

This clonotype showed up many times. The gene calls are TRBV29-1 and TRBJ1-1; D is possibly TRBD1 (6 bases). V was clipped by 3 bases and J by 4 bases, with 6 bases between them. CDR3 length equals 11 residues. In germline, CDR1 is SQVTM, CDR2 ANQGSEA. This chain's CDR3 is CSVDRGTEAFF. The CDR3 coding sequence is TGCAGCGTTGACAGGGGCACTGAAGCTTTCTTT.

With regard to this clonotype: Being one base from a much bigger clone, this may be a read error. The chain carries TRBV10-3 and TRBJ2-5, with 7 nucleotides matching TRBD2. The CDR3 consists of 14 residues. Germline V gives CDR1 ENHRY, CDR2 SYGVKD. The CDR3 DNA reads as TGTGCCATCAGTGCCCCGGGGGAGGGTGAGACCCAGCACTTC. Protein: CAISAPGEGETQHF.

A note on this clonotype: A much bigger clone sits one base away, suggesting this may be a read error. V gene TRBV30 combines with J gene TRBJ2-3; 8 nucleotides align to TRBD2. This CDR3 spans 13 amino acids. The germline CDR1 and CDR2 sequences are GTSNPN and SVGIG (reference sequence). Germline trimming cut 1 base from V and 4 bases from J; bases unmatched to any gene: 1. The CDR3 DNA is TGTGCCTGGAGTGCACTAGCGGCAGATACGCAGTATTTT. It codes for CAWSALAADTQYF. The complete variable domain, with remaining parts taken from reference TRBV30 and TRBJ2-3, reads SQTIHQWPATLVQPVGSPLSLECTVEGTSNPNLYWYRQAAGRGLQLLFYSVGIGQISSEVPQNLSASRPQDRQFILSSKKLLLSDSGFYLCAWSALAADTQYFGPGTRLTVL.

This clonotype was detected ten times or more. Here the CDR3 reads CASSLEGNYGYTF. CDR3 coding DNA: TGTGCCAGCAGCTTAGAAGGGAACTATGGCTACACCTTC. The chain has TRBV5-6 and TRBJ1-2; no firm D call. Trimming cost V 2 bases and J 2 bases, with 7 bases left between them. The CDR3 is 13 amino acids. Germline V lookup: CDR1 SGHDT, CDR2 YYEEEE.

This clonotype showed up many times. The genes are TRBV5-6 and TRBJ2-2; maybe TRBD1 (6 bases). This CDR3 has 15 residues. V was trimmed by 1 base and J by 6 bases, leaving 13 bases between them. Germline CDR1 SGHDT, CDR2 YYEEEE. This CDR3 is CASSLQDRGSGELFF. As DNA, the CDR3 is TGTGCCAGCAGCTTGCAGGACAGAGGATCCGGGGAGCTGTTTTTT.

This clonotype was picked up many times. This chain links TRBV27 with TRBJ2-2, with D unresolved. The CDR3 covers 13 residues. Germline lookup yields CDR1 MNHEY and CDR2 SMNVEV (reference sequence). Trimming removed 8 bases at V and 2 bases at J, with 9 bases between. The CDR3 reads CASGQANTGELFF. CDR3 nucleotide sequence: TGTGCCAGCGGTCAGGCCAACACCGGGGAGCTGTTTTTT.

There are many counts of this clonotype. The chain recombines TRBV7-7 with TRBJ1-2, with 7 bases lining up with TRBD1. Germline V lookup: CDR1 SSHAT, CDR2 FNYEAQ (reference sequence). Trimming cost V 3 bases and J 0 bases; bases outside gene matches: 1. The CDR3 loop spans 14 amino acids. Here the CDR3 DNA reads TGTGCCAGCAGCTTGGGACAGACTAACTATGGCTACACCTTC. Its translation: CASSLGQTNYGYTF.

The V call is TRBV19, the J call TRBJ1-1, with D unresolved. The CDR3 covers 13 residues. With 1 base removed from V and 1 base from J, the gap between germline ends came to 4 bases. Germline V CDR1 and CDR2: LNHDA, SQIVND (reference sequence). In DNA form, the CDR3 reads TGTGCCAGTAGTATAGGCGGGAACACTGAAGCTTTCTTT. Amino acids: CASSIGGNTEAFF.

There are many counts of this clonotype. The chain uses TRBV14 and TRBJ2-7; D is unclear. Germline V gene lookup returns CDR1 SGHDN and CDR2 FVKESK. The CDR3 has 13 residues. V was cut by 1 base and J by 3 bases, with 7 bases left in between. In DNA form, the CDR3 reads TGTGCCAGCAGCCAAGCCAGAAACTACGAGCAGTACTTC. Translated: CASSQARNYEQYF.

This clonotype has a count of ten or more. The chain recombines TRBV3-1 with TRBJ2-2; TRBD1 matches 9 bases. The germline gives CDR1 LGHDT, CDR2 YNNKEL (reference sequence). The V and J ends lost 4 bases and 6 bases, in that order; junction bases with no gene match: 0. CDR3 length: 13 amino acids. CDR3 DNA: TGTGCCAGCAGCCGGACAGGGGCCGGGGAGCTGTTTTTT. As protein: CASSRTGAGELFF.

This clonotype was picked up many times. V is TRBV3-1 and J is TRBJ2-5; 8 bases line up with TRBD2. Germline V gene data show CDR1 as LGHDT and CDR2 as YNNKEL (reference sequence). The V and J ends lost 5 bases and 4 bases, in that order; junction bases with no gene match: 9. The CDR3 consists of 15 residues. The CDR3 loop reads CASSGASGGGETQYF. Here the CDR3 DNA reads TGTGCCAGCAGCGGGGCCAGCGGGGGCGGAGAGACCCAGTACTTC.

The table lists this clonotype with many counts. J is TRBJ1-1 and V is TRBV5-1, with D maybe TRBD1 (6 bases). V was cut by 3 bases and J by 1 base, with 7 bases left in between. Germline V gives CDR1 SGHRS, CDR2 YFSETQ. This CDR3 comprises 13 residues. The DNA of the CDR3 is TGCGCCAGCAGCTGGGGACAGAACACTGAAGCTTTCTTT. Translation gives CASSWGQNTEAFF.

This clonotype was observed many times. This chain uses TRBV28 with TRBJ2-1; D remains unclear. This CDR3 has 12 amino acids. Germline V lookup: CDR1 MDHEN, CDR2 SYDVKM. V dropped 4 bases and J dropped 11 bases, with 12 bases sitting between them. The CDR3: CASSSPFLQQFF. The CDR3 DNA follows: TGTGCCAGCAGTTCCCCCTTCCTACAGCAGTTCTTC. Full variable domain (remainder filled in from reference TRBV28 and TRBJ2-1): DVKVTQSSRYLVKRTGEKVFLECVQDMDHENMFWYRQDPGLGLRLIYFSYDVKMKEKGDIPEGYSVSREKKERFSLILESASTNQTSMYLCASSSPFLQQFFGPGTRLTVL.

This clonotype was recorded many times. The V call is TRBV5-1, the J call TRBJ2-2, with D possibly TRBD1 on 5 matching bases. Trimming took 0 bases from V and 1 from J, leaving 7 bases between them. In germline, CDR1 is SGHRS, CDR2 YFSETQ. The CDR3 has 15 residues. The CDR3 nucleotides are TGCGCCAGCAGCTTGGGGCAGGGGAACACCGGGGAGCTGTTTTTT. As protein: CASSLGQGNTGELFF.

This clonotype is medium-sized (0.01 to 0.1%) by share. The V gene is TRBV2, the J gene TRBJ1-5; D unclear. Germline loops: CDR1 SNHLY, CDR2 FYNNEI. The CDR3 consists of 17 residues. Trimming removed 4 bases at V and 4 bases at J, with 20 bases between. This chain's CDR3 is CASSAGYWAAKNQPQHF. The CDR3 DNA reads as TGTGCCAGCAGTGCTGGGTATTGGGCAGCTAAAAATCAGCCCCAGCATTTT.

This clonotype occurred many times. The V gene is TRBV11-2, the J gene TRBJ1-2; TRBD1 matches 8 bases. Germline CDR1 and CDR2: SGHAT and FQNNGV. CDR3 length equals 15 residues. J gave up 2 bases and V 4 bases, and 6 bases lay outside the gene matches. The CDR3 loop is CASSYIDRGNYGYTF. DNA of the CDR3: TGTGCCAGCAGCTACATCGACAGGGGAAACTATGGCTACACCTTC.

This clonotype has ten or more counts. The chain joins TRBV13 to TRBJ1-5; D remains unclear. The CDR3 totals 14 residues. CDR1 and CDR2 from the germline V gene are PRHDT and FYEKMQ (reference sequence). Trimming removed 0 bases at V and 3 bases at J, with 6 bases between. This chain's CDR3 is CASSLGGINQPQHF. DNA for the CDR3: TGTGCCAGCAGCTTAGGGGGGATCAATCAGCCCCAGCATTTT.

This clonotype was found many times. This sequence joins TRBV6-1 and TRBJ1-1; possible D gene TRBD1, 6 bases. Germline V gene data show CDR1 as MNHNS and CDR2 as SASEGT. Trimming pared 7 bases from V and 7 bases from J, leaving 25 bases between. The CDR3 has 16 amino acids. The CDR3 region is CASTPNGGRLTVEAFF. The CDR3 DNA follows: TGTGCCAGCACCCCTAACGGGGGGCGCTTGACCGTTGAAGCTTTCTTT.